The following is a TCR beta chain sequence with its context. The data derive from a study of control samples from healthy donors and cancer patients. Libraries were prepared by immunoSEQ multiplex PCR; TCRdb keeps only in-frame clonotypes and omits some of them. The sample has approximately 92,000 clones, 93% seen once; the top ten hold roughly 1.5%. The CDR3 is 13 residues long. V was trimmed by 4 bases and J by 4 bases, leaving 11 bases between them. Germline CDR1 and CDR2: SGHDN and FVKESK. This receptor was obtained from a woman aged 25 to 39 in good health. Sequenced: blood. The rearrangement joins TRBV14 to TRBJ2-7; no reliable D call. This chain's CDR3 is CASSLRTPYEQYF. DNA of the CDR3: TGTGCCAGCAGCCTTCGGACCCCGTACGAGCAGTACTTC.